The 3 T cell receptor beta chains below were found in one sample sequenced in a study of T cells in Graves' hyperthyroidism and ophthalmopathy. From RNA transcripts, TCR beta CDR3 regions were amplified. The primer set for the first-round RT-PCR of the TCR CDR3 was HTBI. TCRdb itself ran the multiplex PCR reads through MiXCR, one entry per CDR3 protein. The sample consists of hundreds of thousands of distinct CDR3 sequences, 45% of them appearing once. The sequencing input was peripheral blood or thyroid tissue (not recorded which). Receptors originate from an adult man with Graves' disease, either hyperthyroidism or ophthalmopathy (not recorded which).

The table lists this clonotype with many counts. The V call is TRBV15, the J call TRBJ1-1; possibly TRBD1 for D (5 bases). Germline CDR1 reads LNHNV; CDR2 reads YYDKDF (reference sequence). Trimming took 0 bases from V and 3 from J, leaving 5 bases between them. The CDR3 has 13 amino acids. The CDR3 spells CATSREGDTEAFF. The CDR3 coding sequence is TGTGCCACCAGCAGAGAGGGGGACACTGAAGCTTTCTTT.

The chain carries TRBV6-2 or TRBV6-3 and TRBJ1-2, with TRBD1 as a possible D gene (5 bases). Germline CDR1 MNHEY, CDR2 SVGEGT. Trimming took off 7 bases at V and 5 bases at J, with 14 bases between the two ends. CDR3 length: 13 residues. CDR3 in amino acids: CASTLGGRYGYTF. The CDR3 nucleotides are TGTGCCAGCACCCTTGGGGGACGGTATGGCTACACCTTC.

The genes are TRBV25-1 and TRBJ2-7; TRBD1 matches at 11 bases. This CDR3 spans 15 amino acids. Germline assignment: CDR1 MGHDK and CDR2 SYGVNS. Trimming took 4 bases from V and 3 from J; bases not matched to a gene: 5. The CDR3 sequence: CASSAWDRGDYEQYF. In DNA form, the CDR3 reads TGTGCCAGCAGTGCTTGGGACAGGGGGGACTACGAGCAGTACTTC.